Shown below are 27 T cell receptor beta chains from a single sample sequenced in a study of vaccination effects on CD4 cells after COVID-19. The antigens for these receptors are not known. ViraFEST assay sequencing came after antigen-specific CD4+ T cells were expanded with viral peptide pools. Culture proceeded for approximately 10 days, and CD4+ T cells were then isolated. Negative nucleocapsid antibody tests before and after vaccination confirmed no previous SARS-CoV-2 infection. Produced via immunoSEQ multiplex PCR; TCRdb's table is partial and in-frame only. This sample has 26,000 or so clones, with about 70% found just once. Material: CD4+ T cells from PBMCs cultured with HCoV-NL63 spike peptides, obtained before COVID-19 vaccination. These receptor sequences come from a human donor who received a COVID-19 vaccine.

The CDR3 loop is CASSPVQGSGAEAFF. For the CDR3, the DNA is TGTGCCAGCAGCCCCGTACAGGGTTCAGGAGCTGAAGCTTTCTTT. The J gene is TRBJ1-1, the V gene TRBV4-2; tentative D call: TRBD1 (6 bases). Between the trimmed V and J ends, which lost 4 bases and 6 bases, there was a span of 18 bases. Germline assignment: CDR1 LGHNA and CDR2 YNFKEQ. The CDR3 totals 15 residues.

The V and J genes are TRBV27 and TRBJ1-6, with D hard to call. Germline-derived CDR1 and CDR2 are MNHEY and SMNVEV (reference sequence). V shed 4 bases and J shed 11 bases, with 21 bases lying between them. The CDR3 is made up of 16 amino acids. The CDR3 reads CASSSPPGPLSPPLHF. CDR3 coding DNA: TGTGCCAGCAGTTCCCCTCCCGGGCCTCTATCGCCACCCCTCCACTTT.

This sequence joins TRBV7-8 and TRBJ1-2, with 8 bases matching TRBD1. V lost 1 base, J lost 4 bases, and 5 bases stayed unmatched. Germline V gene lookup returns CDR1 SGHVS and CDR2 FQNEAQ. This CDR3 spans 15 amino acids. The CDR3 is CASSLDTGGFYGYTF. DNA for the CDR3: TGTGCCAGCAGCTTAGACACAGGGGGTTTCTATGGCTACACCTTC.

The rearrangement links TRBV28 to TRBJ2-1; D is possibly TRBD1 (6 bases). Germline lookup yields CDR1 MDHEN and CDR2 SYDVKM. The CDR3 is made up of 12 amino acids. CDR3 nucleotides: TGTGCTAGTACAGGGCTCCGGGATGAGCAGTTCTTC. It translates to CASTGLRDEQFF.

The rearrangement links TRBV28 to TRBJ2-3; D perhaps matches TRBD2 (6 bases). The germline V gene has CDR1 MDHEN and CDR2 SYDVKM. CDR3 length: 15 amino acids. Trimming stripped 7 bases from V and 4 bases from J, with 18 bases between. CDR3 protein: CASNLGLTAADTQYF. CDR3 DNA: TGTGCCAGCAATTTGGGACTCACGGCGGCAGATACGCAGTATTTT.

This clone was picked up a small number of times. V and J are TRBV7-2 and TRBJ1-2; tentative D call: TRBD1 (6 bases). Trimming pared 0 bases from V and 7 bases from J, leaving 12 bases between. The CDR3 loop spans 14 amino acids. CDR1 and CDR2 (germline): SGHTA, FQGNSA. CDR3 sequence: CASSLAQGHSGYTF. The CDR3 bases are TGTGCCAGCAGCTTAGCGCAGGGGCATAGTGGCTACACCTTC.

The V gene is TRBV6-2 or TRBV6-3, the J gene TRBJ1-1, with D perhaps matching TRBD1 (5 bases). Deletions cut 7 bases from V and 1 base from J, with 13 bases between. CDR1 is MNHEY, CDR2 SVGEGT, per germline. The CDR3 totals 14 residues. CDR3 DNA: TGTGCCAGCAACCCAGACAGAGAGAACACTGAAGCTTTCTTT. It specifies CASNPDRENTEAFF.

This chain connects TRBV10-3 to TRBJ2-3; D gene ambiguous. The V gene's germline CDR1 is ENHRY and CDR2 SYGVKD. V gave up 6 bases and J gave up 3 bases, with 13 bases separating them. CDR3 length: 14 residues. CDR3 DNA: TGTGCCATCAGGCTGGCGCCTAGAACAGATACGCAGTATTTT. Its translation: CAIRLAPRTDTQYF.

The chain uses TRBV13 and TRBJ1-2; 7 bases agree with TRBD1. The V gene's germline CDR1 is PRHDT and CDR2 FYEKMQ (reference sequence). V lost 10 bases and J lost 3; bases outside the gene matches: 11. The CDR3 contains 14 residues. CDR3 sequence reads: CANQIPGTDYGYTF. In DNA, the CDR3 is TGTGCCAACCAAATCCCCGGGACAGACTATGGCTACACCTTC.

The rearrangement joins TRBV2 to TRBJ1-2, with TRBD1 identical over 9 bases. Germline V gene data show CDR1 as SNHLY and CDR2 as FYNNEI. The CDR3 contains 16 residues. V lost 6 bases and J lost 5; bases outside the gene matches: 13. The CDR3 DNA is TGTGCCAGCAGCCCCGGGACAGGGCGAGGGGCTTATGGCTACACCTTC. This sequence encodes CASSPGTGRGAYGYTF.

The chain employs TRBV10-3 and TRBJ2-5; perhaps D is TRBD1 or TRBD2 (5 bases each). CDR1 and CDR2 (germline): ENHRY, SYGVKD. Trimming cost V 4 bases and J 0 bases, with 12 bases left between them. The CDR3 is 15 amino acids. The DNA of the CDR3 is TGTGCCATCAGTGGGGGGAGCGGTTACCAAGAGACCCAGTACTTC. This sequence encodes CAISGGSGYQETQYF.

The CDR3, as DNA: TGTGCCAGCAGCTTGGTTCAGGGTCTCGGTGAAAAACTGTTTTTT. Translation gives CASSLVQGLGEKLFF. The gene calls are TRBV7-2 and TRBJ1-4; possible D gene TRBD1, 5 bases. CDR3 length: 15 residues. Germline CDR1 reads SGHTA; CDR2 reads FQGNSA. The germline V and J ends were trimmed by 3 bases and 7 bases, with 15 bases remaining between them.

The gene calls are TRBV7-9 and TRBJ1-3; D gene uncertain. This CDR3 comprises 13 residues. Germline CDR1 is SEHNR and CDR2 is FQNEAQ (reference sequence). V shed 1 base and J shed 7 bases, with 8 bases lying between them. The CDR3 sequence is CASSLEERNTIYF. CDR3 sequence (DNA): TGTGCCAGCAGCTTAGAGGAAAGGAACACCATATATTTT.

This sequence joins TRBV10-1 and TRBJ2-1; 11 bases agree with TRBD2. J was trimmed by 5 bases and V by 2 bases; bases with no gene match: 8. Germline lookup yields CDR1 WNHNN and CDR2 SYGVQD (reference sequence). This CDR3 is 17 amino acids long. Written as DNA, the CDR3 is TGCGCCAGCAGTGAGCAATTAGCGGGAGGGCAGAACAATGAGCAGTTCTTC. Amino acids: CASSEQLAGGQNNEQFF.

The V and J genes are TRBV27 and TRBJ1-2, with D hard to call. This CDR3 is 15 amino acids long. Trimming pared 5 bases from V and 1 base from J, leaving 14 bases between. CDR1 and CDR2 (germline): MNHEY, SMNVEV (reference sequence). DNA for the CDR3: TGTGCCAGCAGTCGGAGGGAATCCTTTAACTATGGCTACACCTTC. Protein sequence: CASSRRESFNYGYTF.

The chain couples TRBV6-4 to TRBJ2-3; D remains unclear. Germline CDR1 MRHNA, CDR2 SNTAGT. The CDR3 spans 14 residues. V lost 4 bases, J lost 0 bases, and 8 bases lay in between. The CDR3 region has the DNA TGTGCCAGCAGTGCCACAATAAGCACAGATACGCAGTATTTT. Protein: CASSATISTDTQYF.

The chain couples TRBV4-1 to TRBJ1-1, with a tentative D call TRBD1 (5 bases). The V gene's germline CDR1 is MGHRA and CDR2 YSYEKL. CDR3 length: 16 amino acids. V shed 1 base and J shed 7 bases, with 19 bases lying between them. The CDR3 is CASSQGPGRGVGEAFF. The DNA for the CDR3 is TGCGCCAGCAGCCAAGGTCCAGGGAGGGGTGTTGGTGAAGCTTTCTTT.

Comments on this clone: The same CDR3 also results from other DNA sequences found in this sample. This chain uses TRBV28 with TRBJ1-5, with D unresolved. The ends were cut back, 2 bases at V and 7 bases at J, with 3 bases in the middle. The CDR3 runs to 11 residues. Germline lookup yields CDR1 MDHEN and CDR2 SYDVKM. Here the CDR3 DNA reads TGTGCCAGCAGTTTAGGACAGCCCCAGCATTTT. Protein sequence: CASSLGQPQHF.

A single count supports this clone. The genes are TRBV6-6 and TRBJ2-2, with 10 bases identical to TRBD1. Germline lookup yields CDR1 MNHNY and CDR2 SVGAGI (reference sequence). This CDR3 spans 15 amino acids. V shed 11 bases, J shed 4 bases, and the junction held 10 bases outside the gene matches. CDR3 sequence: CACHPGTGVTGELFF. CDR3 nucleotides: TGTGCCTGTCACCCCGGGACAGGGGTCACCGGGGAGCTGTTTTTT.

The chain joins TRBV6-5 to TRBJ1-5; 8 bases match TRBD1. Germline trimming cut 6 bases from V and 6 bases from J; bases unmatched to any gene: 4. Germline V gene data show CDR1 as MNHEY and CDR2 as SVGAGI. CDR3 length equals 13 residues. The CDR3 DNA reads as TGTGCCAGCAGGACAGGGGTAGGTCAGCCCCAGCATTTT. Protein product: CASRTGVGQPQHF.

The chain couples TRBV14 to TRBJ1-3; D may be TRBD1 (5 bases). V lost 4 bases and J lost 7, with 14 bases in between. Germline CDR1 and CDR2: SGHDN and FVKESK. The CDR3 runs 14 residues. The CDR3 sequence: CASSRQGVKNTIYF. The DNA of the CDR3 is TGTGCCAGCAGCCGACAAGGGGTGAAGAACACCATATATTTT.

This clone occurred once. The rearrangement uses TRBV9 and TRBJ2-3; 8 nucleotides match TRBD1. V gave up 5 bases and J gave up 2 bases; unmatched junction bases: 7. The germline CDR1 and CDR2 sequences are SGDLS and YYNGEE. This CDR3 has 15 residues. CDR3 region: CASRETGASTDTQYF. CDR3 DNA sequence: TGTGCCAGCAGGGAGACAGGGGCCTCCACAGATACGCAGTATTTT.

This rearrangement joins TRBV28 to TRBJ1-4, with a weak D call TRBD1 (6 bases). The length of the CDR3 is 14 residues. The germline V gene encodes CDR1 MDHEN and CDR2 SYDVKM. The V end was cut by 8 bases, the J end by 5 bases, with 15 bases between. The CDR3 loop is CASGVGAKNEKLFF. In DNA form, the CDR3 reads TGTGCCAGCGGAGTGGGGGCTAAGAATGAAAAACTGTTTTTT.

This clone showed up just once. The genes are TRBV7-2 and TRBJ2-1, with D unresolved. The CDR3 length is 15 residues. Germline-derived CDR1 and CDR2 are SGHTA and FQGNSA. V was shortened by 1 base and J by 0 bases, with 7 bases between the two germline ends. The CDR3, as DNA: TGTGCCAGCAGCTTAGACTTTAACTCCTACAATGAGCAGTTCTTC. Translation: CASSLDFNSYNEQFF.

The chain combines TRBV12-5 with TRBJ2-3; 11 bases match TRBD2. The germline V gene has CDR1 LGHNT and CDR2 FRNRAP. The CDR3 consists of 13 residues. V was pared by 6 bases and J by 13 bases, with 9 bases of the junction left unmatched. This CDR3 is CASGLASGGREYF. DNA for the CDR3: TGTGCTAGTGGCCTAGCTAGCGGGGGGAGAGAGTATTTT.

The rearrangement uses TRBV19 and TRBJ1-4; no clear D gene. V lost 3 bases to trimming and J lost 4 bases, with 9 bases between them. Germline assignment: CDR1 LNHDA and CDR2 SQIVND (reference sequence). The CDR3 length is 14 residues. The chain's CDR3 is CASSMQHSNEKLFF. In DNA, the CDR3 is TGTGCCAGTAGTATGCAACACAGTAATGAAAAACTGTTTTTT.

The rearrangement uses TRBV5-1 and TRBJ1-2; D gene ambiguous. CDR1 is SGHRS, CDR2 YFSETQ, per germline. Trimming pared 5 bases from V and 5 bases from J, leaving 16 bases between. The CDR3 loop spans 14 amino acids. CDR3 region: CASRGLEGPYGYTF. CDR3 DNA: TGCGCCAGCAGGGGGTTGGAGGGCCCATATGGCTACACCTTC.